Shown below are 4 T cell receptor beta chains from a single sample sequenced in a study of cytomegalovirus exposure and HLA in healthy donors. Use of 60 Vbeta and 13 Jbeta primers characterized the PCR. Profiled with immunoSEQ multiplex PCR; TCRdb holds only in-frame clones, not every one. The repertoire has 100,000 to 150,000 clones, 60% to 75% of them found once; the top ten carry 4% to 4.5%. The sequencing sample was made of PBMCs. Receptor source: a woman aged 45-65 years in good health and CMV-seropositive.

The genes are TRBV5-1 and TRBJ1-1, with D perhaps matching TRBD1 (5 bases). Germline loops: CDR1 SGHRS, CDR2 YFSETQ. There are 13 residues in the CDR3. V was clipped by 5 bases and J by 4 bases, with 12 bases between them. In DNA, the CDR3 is TGCGCCAGCAGGAGTGGAGGGGTCACTGAAGCTTTCTTT. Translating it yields CASRSGGVTEAFF.

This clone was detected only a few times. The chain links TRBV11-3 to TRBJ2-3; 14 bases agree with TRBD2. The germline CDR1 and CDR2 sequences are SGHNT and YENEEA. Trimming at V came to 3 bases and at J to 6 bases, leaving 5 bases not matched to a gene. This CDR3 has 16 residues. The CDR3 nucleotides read TGTGCCAGCAGCTTGGGACTAGCGGGGGTGATGGATACGCAGTATTTT. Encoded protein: CASSLGLAGVMDTQYF.

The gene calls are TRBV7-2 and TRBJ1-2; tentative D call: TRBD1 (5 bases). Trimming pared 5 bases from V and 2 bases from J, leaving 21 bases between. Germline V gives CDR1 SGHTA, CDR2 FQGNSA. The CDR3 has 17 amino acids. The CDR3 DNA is TGTGCCAGCAGCATACCGGGACTCCCATCGATAAACTATGGCTACACCTTC. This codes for CASSIPGLPSINYGYTF.

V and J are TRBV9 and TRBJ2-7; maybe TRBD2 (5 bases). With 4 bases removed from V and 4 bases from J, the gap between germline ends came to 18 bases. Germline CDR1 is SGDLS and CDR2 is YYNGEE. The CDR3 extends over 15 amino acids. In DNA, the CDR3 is TGTGCCAGCAGCCCCTTGCTAGGGAGCACATACGAGCAGTACTTC. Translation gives CASSPLLGSTYEQYF.